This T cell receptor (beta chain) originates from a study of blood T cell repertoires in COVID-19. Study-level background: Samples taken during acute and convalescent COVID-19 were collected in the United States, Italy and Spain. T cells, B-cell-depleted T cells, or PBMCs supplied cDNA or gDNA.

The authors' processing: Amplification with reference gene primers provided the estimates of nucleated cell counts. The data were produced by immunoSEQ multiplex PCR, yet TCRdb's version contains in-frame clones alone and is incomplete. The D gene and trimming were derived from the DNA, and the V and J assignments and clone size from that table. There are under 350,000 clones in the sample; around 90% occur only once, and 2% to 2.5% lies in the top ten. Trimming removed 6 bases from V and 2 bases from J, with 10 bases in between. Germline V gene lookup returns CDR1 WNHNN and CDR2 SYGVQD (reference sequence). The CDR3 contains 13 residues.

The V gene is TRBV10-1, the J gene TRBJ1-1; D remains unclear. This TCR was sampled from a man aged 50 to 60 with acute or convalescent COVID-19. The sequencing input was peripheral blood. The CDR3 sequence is CASRFDINTEAFF. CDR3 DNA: TGCGCCAGCAGGTTCGACATAAACACTGAAGCTTTCTTT.